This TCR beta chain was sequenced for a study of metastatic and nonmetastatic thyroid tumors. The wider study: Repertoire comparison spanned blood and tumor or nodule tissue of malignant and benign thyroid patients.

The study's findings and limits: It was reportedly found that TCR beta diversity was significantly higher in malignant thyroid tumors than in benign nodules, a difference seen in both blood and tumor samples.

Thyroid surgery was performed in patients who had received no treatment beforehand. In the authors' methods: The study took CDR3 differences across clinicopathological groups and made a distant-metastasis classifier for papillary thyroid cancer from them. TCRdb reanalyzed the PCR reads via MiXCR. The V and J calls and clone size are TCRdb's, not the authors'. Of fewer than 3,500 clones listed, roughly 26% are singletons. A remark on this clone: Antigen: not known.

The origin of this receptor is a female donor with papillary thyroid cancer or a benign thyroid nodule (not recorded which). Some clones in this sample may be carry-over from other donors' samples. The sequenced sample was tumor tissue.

The CDR3 coding sequence is TGTGCCAGCAGTGACATGGTGCCCCAAGAGACCCAGTACTTC. This codes for CASSDMVPQETQYF. V gene TRBV6-1 combines with J gene TRBJ2-5; D is ambiguous. The germline V gene encodes CDR1 MNHNS and CDR2 SASEGT. Deletions cut 3 bases from V and 1 base from J, with 9 bases between. This CDR3 comprises 14 residues.